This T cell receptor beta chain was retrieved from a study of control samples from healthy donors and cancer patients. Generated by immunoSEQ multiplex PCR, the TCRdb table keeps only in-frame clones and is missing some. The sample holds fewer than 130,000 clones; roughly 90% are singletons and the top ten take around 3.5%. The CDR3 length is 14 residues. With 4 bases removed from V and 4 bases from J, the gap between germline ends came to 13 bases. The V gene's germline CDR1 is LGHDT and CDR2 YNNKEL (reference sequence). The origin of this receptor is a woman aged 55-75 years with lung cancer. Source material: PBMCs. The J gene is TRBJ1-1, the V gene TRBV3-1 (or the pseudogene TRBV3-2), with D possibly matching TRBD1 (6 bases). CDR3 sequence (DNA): TGTGCCAGCAGCCTGTCACAGGGAGTCACTGAAGCTTTCTTT. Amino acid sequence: CASSLSQGVTEAFF.